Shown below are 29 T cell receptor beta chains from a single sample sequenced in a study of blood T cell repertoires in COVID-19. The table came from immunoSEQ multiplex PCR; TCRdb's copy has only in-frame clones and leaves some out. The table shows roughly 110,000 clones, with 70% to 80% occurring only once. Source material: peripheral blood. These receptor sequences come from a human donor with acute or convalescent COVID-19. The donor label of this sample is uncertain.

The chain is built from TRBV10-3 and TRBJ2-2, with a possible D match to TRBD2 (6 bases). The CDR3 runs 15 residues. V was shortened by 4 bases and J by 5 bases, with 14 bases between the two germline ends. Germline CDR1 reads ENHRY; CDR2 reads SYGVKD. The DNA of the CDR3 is TGTGCCATCAGTGCGGCTAGCGACCAAACCGGGGAGCTGTTTTTT. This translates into CAISAASDQTGELFF.

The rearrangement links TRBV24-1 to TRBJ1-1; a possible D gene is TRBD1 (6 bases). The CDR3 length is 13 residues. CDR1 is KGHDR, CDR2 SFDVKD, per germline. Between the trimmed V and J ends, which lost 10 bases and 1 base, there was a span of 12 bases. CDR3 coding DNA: TGTGCCACTAGGGGGAGCGCGAACACTGAAGCTTTCTTT. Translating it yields CATRGSANTEAFF.

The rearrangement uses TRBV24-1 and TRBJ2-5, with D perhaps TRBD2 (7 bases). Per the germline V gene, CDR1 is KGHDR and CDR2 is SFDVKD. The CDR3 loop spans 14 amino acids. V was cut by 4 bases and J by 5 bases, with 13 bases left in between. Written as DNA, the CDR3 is TGTGCCACCAGTGACCCGGGGGGCCCGGAGACCCAGTACTTC. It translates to CATSDPGGPETQYF.

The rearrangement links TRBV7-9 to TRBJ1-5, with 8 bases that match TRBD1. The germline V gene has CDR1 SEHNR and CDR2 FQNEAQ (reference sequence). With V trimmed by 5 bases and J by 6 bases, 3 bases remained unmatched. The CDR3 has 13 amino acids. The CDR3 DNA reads TGTGCCAGCAGCCAGGACAGGGCTCAGCCCCAGCATTTT. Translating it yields CASSQDRAQPQHF.

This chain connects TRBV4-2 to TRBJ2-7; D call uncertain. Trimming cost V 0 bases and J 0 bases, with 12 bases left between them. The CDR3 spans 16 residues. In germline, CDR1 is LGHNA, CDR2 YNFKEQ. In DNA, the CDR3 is TGTGCCAGCAGCCAAGATTACGCCGCGAGCTCCTACGAGCAGTACTTC. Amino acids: CASSQDYAASSYEQYF.

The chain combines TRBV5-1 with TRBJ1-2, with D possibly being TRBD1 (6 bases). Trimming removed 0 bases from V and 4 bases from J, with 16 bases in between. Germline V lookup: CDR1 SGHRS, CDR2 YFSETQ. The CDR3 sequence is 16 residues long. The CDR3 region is CASSLGAGGHLYGYTF. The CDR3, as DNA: TGCGCCAGCAGCTTGGGAGCGGGGGGGCATCTCTATGGCTACACCTTC. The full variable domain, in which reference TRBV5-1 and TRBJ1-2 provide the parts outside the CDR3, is KAGVTQTPRYLIKTRGQQVTLSCSPISGHRSVSWYQQTPGQGLQFLFEYFSETQRNKGNFPGRFSGRQFSNSRSEMNVSTLELGDSALYLCASSLGAGGHLYGYTFGSGTRLTVV.

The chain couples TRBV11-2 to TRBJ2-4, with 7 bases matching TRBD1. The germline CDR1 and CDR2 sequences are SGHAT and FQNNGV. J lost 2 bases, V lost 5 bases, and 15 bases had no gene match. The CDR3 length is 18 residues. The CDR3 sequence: CASSPRRDTDRPKNIQYF. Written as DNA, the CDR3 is TGTGCCAGCAGCCCCCGCAGGGATACGGACAGGCCCAAAAACATTCAGTACTTC.

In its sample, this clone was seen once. As DNA, the CDR3 is TGTGCCATCAAGGGACAGGGCAATCAGCCCCAGCATTTT. Its protein is CAIKGQGNQPQHF. This rearrangement joins TRBV10-3 to TRBJ1-5; 8 positions match TRBD1. Per the germline V gene, CDR1 is ENHRY and CDR2 is SYGVKD. This CDR3 is built from 13 residues. V shed 7 bases, J shed 2 bases, and the junction held 1 base outside the gene matches.

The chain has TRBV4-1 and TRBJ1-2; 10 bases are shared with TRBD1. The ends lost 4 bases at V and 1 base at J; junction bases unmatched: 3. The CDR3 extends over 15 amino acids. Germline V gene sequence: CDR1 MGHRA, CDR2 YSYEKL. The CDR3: CASSRDRGNNYGYTF. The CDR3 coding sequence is TGCGCCAGCAGCCGGGACAGGGGCAATAACTATGGCTACACCTTC.

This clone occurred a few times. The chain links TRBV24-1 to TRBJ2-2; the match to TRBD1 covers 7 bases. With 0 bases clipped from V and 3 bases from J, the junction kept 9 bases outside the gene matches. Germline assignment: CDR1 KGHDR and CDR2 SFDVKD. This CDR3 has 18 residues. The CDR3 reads CATSDLVVGGRDTGELFF. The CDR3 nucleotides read TGTGCCACCAGTGATTTGGTAGTAGGGGGCCGAGACACCGGGGAGCTGTTTTTT.

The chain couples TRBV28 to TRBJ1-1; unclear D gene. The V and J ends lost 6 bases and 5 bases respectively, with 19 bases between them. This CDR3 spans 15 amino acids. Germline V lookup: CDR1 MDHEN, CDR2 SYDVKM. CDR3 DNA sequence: TGTGCCAGCAGGAGAACACAGCGGTCGGGGACTGAAGCTTTCTTT. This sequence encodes CASRRTQRSGTEAFF.

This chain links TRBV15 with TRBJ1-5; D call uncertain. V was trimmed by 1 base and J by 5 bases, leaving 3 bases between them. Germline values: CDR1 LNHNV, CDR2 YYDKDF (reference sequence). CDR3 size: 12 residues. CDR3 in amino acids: CATSRAYQPQHF. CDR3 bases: TGTGCCACCAGCAGAGCATATCAGCCCCAGCATTTT.

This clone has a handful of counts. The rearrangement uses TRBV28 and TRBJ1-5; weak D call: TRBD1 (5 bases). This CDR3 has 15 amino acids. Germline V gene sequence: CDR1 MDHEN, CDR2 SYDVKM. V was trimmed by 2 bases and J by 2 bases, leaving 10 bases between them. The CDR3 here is CASSLAGGGNQPQHF. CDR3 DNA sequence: TGTGCCAGCAGTTTAGCCGGGGGAGGCAATCAGCCCCAGCATTTT.

Here the CDR3 reads CASSPLGGGGAREQYF. The CDR3, as DNA: TGTGCCAGCAGCCCCCTTGGCGGCGGGGGGGCCCGGGAGCAGTACTTC. The gene calls are TRBV3-1 (or the pseudogene TRBV3-2) and TRBJ2-7; 9 bases align to TRBD2. CDR1 LGHDT and CDR2 YNNKEL come from the germline V gene (reference sequence). V lost 4 bases and J lost 7; bases outside the gene matches: 14. The CDR3 runs 16 residues.

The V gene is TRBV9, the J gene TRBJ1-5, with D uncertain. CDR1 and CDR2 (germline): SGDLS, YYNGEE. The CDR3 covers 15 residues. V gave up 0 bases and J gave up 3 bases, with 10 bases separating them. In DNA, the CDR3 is TGTGCCAGCAGCGTAGTAGCCGACCCCAATCAGCCCCAGCATTTT. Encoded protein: CASSVVADPNQPQHF.

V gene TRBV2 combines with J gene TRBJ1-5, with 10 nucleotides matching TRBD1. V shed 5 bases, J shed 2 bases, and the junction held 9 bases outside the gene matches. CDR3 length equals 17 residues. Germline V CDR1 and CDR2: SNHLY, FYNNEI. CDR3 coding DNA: TGTGCCAGCAGTACGAGACAGGGGGCCATTGGCAATCAGCCCCAGCATTTT. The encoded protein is CASSTRQGAIGNQPQHF.

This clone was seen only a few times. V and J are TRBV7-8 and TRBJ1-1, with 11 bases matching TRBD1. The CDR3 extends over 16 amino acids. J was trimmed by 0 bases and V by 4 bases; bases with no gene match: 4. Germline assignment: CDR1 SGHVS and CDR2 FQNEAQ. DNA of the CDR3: TGTGCCAGCAGCTACGGACAGGGGGCATTGAACACTGAAGCTTTCTTT. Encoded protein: CASSYGQGALNTEAFF.

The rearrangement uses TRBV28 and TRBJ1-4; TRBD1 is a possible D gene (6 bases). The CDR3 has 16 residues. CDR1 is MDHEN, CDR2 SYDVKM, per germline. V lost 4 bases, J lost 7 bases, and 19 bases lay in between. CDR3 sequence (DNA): TGTGCCAGCAGTTACACTAAGGGGGTAGGTGGTGAAAAACTGTTTTTT. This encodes CASSYTKGVGGEKLFF.

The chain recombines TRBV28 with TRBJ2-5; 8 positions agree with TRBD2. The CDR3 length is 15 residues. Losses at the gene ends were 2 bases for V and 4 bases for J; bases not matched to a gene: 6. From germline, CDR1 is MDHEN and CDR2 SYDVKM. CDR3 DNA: TGTGCCAGCAGTTTACGTACTAGCGGAATAGAGACCCAGTACTTC. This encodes CASSLRTSGIETQYF. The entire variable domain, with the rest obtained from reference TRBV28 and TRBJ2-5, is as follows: DVKVTQSSRYLVKRTGEKVFLECVQDMDHENMFWYRQDPGLGLRLIYFSYDVKMKEKGDIPEGYSVSREKKERFSLILESASTNQTSMYLCASSLRTSGIETQYFGPGTRLLVL.

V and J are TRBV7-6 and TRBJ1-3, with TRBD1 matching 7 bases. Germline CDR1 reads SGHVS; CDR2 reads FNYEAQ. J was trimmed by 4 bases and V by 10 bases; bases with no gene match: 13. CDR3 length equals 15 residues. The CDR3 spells CATRGLRGPGNTIYF. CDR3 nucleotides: TGTGCCACTCGGGGGTTGAGGGGGCCGGGAAACACCATATATTTT.

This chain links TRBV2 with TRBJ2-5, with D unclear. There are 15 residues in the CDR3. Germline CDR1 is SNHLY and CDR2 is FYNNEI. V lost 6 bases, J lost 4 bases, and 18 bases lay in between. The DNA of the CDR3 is TGTGCCAGCAGACCTGGGTCGCTAGTCGCAGAGACCCAGTACTTC. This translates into CASRPGSLVAETQYF.

CDR3 loop: CASSQGAVPSYGYTF. As DNA, the CDR3 is TGTGCCAGCAGCCAGGGAGCAGTACCAAGCTATGGCTACACCTTC. This chain links TRBV3-1 (or the pseudogene TRBV3-2) with TRBJ1-2, with no clear D. Germline loops: CDR1 LGHDT, CDR2 YNNKEL (reference sequence). With 3 bases removed from V and 4 bases from J, the gap between germline ends came to 15 bases. The CDR3 contains 15 residues.

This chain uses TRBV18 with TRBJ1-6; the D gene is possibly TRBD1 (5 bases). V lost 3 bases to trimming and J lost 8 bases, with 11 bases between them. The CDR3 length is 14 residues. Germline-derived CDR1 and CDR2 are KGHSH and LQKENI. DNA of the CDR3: TGTGCCAGCTCACCTCGGGGGAATTATTCACCCCTCCACTTT. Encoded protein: CASSPRGNYSPLHF.

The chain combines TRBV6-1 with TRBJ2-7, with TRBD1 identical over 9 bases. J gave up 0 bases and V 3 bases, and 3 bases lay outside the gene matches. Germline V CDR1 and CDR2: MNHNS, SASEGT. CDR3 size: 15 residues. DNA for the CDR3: TGTGCCAGCAGTGAGGGACAGGGTCCCTCCTACGAGCAGTACGTC. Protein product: CASSEGQGPSYEQYV.

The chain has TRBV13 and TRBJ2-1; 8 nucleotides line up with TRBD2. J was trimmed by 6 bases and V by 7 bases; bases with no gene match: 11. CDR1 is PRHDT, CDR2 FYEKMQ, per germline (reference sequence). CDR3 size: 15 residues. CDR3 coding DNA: TGTGCCAGCACCCCACTGGCGGGGGGATCCAATGAGCAGTTCTTC. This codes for CASTPLAGGSNEQFF.

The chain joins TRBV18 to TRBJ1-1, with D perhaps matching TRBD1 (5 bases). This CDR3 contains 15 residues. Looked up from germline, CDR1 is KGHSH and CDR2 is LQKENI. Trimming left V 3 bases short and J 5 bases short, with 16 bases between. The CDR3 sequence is CASSPSRARATEAFF. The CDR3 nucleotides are TGTGCCAGCTCACCGAGCAGGGCGAGAGCAACTGAAGCTTTCTTT.

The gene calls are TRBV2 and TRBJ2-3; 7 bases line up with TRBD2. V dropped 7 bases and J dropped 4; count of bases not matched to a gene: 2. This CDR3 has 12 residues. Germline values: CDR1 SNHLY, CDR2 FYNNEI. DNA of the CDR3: TGTGCCAGCAAGACTAGCCCAGATACGCAGTATTTT. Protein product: CASKTSPDTQYF.

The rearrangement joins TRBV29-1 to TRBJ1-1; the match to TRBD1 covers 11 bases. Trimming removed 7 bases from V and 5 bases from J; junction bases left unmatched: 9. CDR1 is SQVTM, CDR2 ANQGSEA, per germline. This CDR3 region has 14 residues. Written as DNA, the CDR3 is TGCAGCGCCAAAGGGACAGGGGGTATTACTGAAGCTTTCTTT. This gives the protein CSAKGTGGITEAFF.

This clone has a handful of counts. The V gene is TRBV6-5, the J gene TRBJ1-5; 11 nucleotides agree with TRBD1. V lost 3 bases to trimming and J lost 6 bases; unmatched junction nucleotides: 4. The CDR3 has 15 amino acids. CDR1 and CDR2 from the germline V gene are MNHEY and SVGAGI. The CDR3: CASSYQGQGGQPQHF. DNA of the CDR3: TGTGCCAGCAGTTATCAGGGACAGGGGGGTCAGCCCCAGCATTTT.